This is a list of T cell receptor beta chains from one sample in a study of blood T cell repertoires in COVID-19. Only in-frame clones appear in the TCRdb table, and some are missing; sequencing was by immunoSEQ multiplex PCR. The sample gives some 350,000 clones, 80% to 90% of which show up once; under 3% is in the top ten. The sequenced material came from peripheral blood. Source of these receptors: a man aged 25-40 years with active or convalescent COVID-19. The CDR3 runs from the conserved cysteine through the conserved F or W. The D gene is left open where the match is weak. Part of the rows lack a size; the others show once, few, many or a class for expanded clones.

v_call: TRBV7-2; clone_size: NA; d_call: TRBD2; j_call: TRBJ2-5; cdr3_aa: CASSLAGLAGVETQYF; cdr3_nt: TGTGCCAGCAGCTTAGCGGGACTAGCGGGAGTTGAGACCCAGTACTTC
v_call: TRBV30; clone_size: NA; d_call: NA; j_call: TRBJ2-1; cdr3_aa: CATDFSSYNEQFF; cdr3_nt: TGTGCCACCGACTTTAGCTCCTACAATGAGCAGTTCTTC
v_call: TRBV18; clone_size: NA; d_call: NA; j_call: TRBJ1-2; cdr3_aa: CASSPPGTGSRDYGYTF; cdr3_nt: TGTGCCAGCTCACCACCGGGTACAGGGAGTCGCGACTATGGCTACACCTTC
v_call: TRBV5-4; clone_size: NA; d_call: NA; j_call: TRBJ2-3; cdr3_aa: CASSLGGNPPSTDTQYF; cdr3_nt: TGTGCCAGCAGCTTGGGCGGGAATCCTCCTAGCACAGATACGCAGTATTTT
v_call: TRBV18; clone_size: NA; d_call: NA; j_call: TRBJ2-6; cdr3_aa: CASSKRVGANVLTF; cdr3_nt: TGTGCCAGCTCAAAGAGGGTTGGGGCCAACGTCCTGACTTTC
v_call: TRBV4-2; clone_size: NA; d_call: TRBD2; j_call: TRBJ2-3; cdr3_aa: CASSQEKGEGTDTQYF; cdr3_nt: TGTGCCAGCAGCCAAGAGAAAGGGGAGGGGACAGATACGCAGTATTTT
v_call: TRBV2; clone_size: NA; d_call: TRBD2; j_call: TRBJ2-3; cdr3_aa: CASSERSTSGGHSTDTQYF; cdr3_nt: TGTGCCAGCAGTGAACGATCAACTAGCGGGGGCCATAGCACAGATACGCAGTATTTT
v_call: TRBV11-2; clone_size: few; d_call: NA; j_call: TRBJ1-5; cdr3_aa: CASSLARGVDQPQHF; cdr3_nt: TGTGCCAGCAGCTTAGCCCGGGGAGTAGATCAGCCCCAGCATTTT
v_call: TRBV7-8; clone_size: NA; d_call: NA; j_call: TRBJ2-1; cdr3_aa: CASSLMGGKSSYNEQFF; cdr3_nt: TGTGCCAGCAGCTTAATGGGCGGGAAGAGCTCCTACAATGAGCAGTTCTTC
v_call: TRBV7-9; clone_size: NA; d_call: TRBD1; j_call: TRBJ2-7; cdr3_aa: CASSWGQGNEQYF; cdr3_nt: TGTGCCAGCAGCTGGGGACAGGGAAACGAGCAGTACTTC
v_call: TRBV5-1; clone_size: NA; d_call: TRBD2; j_call: TRBJ2-7; cdr3_aa: CASSLALGEGNEQYF; cdr3_nt: TGCGCCAGCAGCTTGGCCTTGGGGGAGGGGAACGAGCAGTACTTC
v_call: TRBV6-1; clone_size: NA; d_call: TRBD2; j_call: TRBJ2-3; cdr3_aa: CASSELRGGTDTQYF; cdr3_nt: TGTGCCAGCAGTGAACTGCGGGGGGGCACAGATACGCAGTATTTT
v_call: TRBV12-3/TRBV12-4; clone_size: NA; d_call: NA; j_call: TRBJ2-3; cdr3_aa: CASSSQGADTQYF; cdr3_nt: TGTGCCAGCAGTTCGCAGGGCGCAGATACGCAGTATTTT
v_call: TRBV18; clone_size: NA; d_call: NA; j_call: TRBJ2-1; cdr3_aa: CASSLRGHNEQFF; cdr3_nt: TGTGCCAGCTCACTCAGGGGCCACAATGAGCAGTTCTTC
v_call: TRBV4-3; clone_size: NA; d_call: NA; j_call: TRBJ2-7; cdr3_aa: CASSQDREGFSYEQYF; cdr3_nt: TGCGCCAGCAGCCAAGATAGAGAGGGCTTCTCCTACGAGCAGTACTTC
v_call: TRBV20-1; clone_size: once; d_call: NA; j_call: TRBJ2-7; cdr3_aa: CSALGVEEQYF; cdr3_nt: TGCAGTGCGCTCGGGGTGGAGGAGCAGTACTTC
v_call: TRBV4-3; clone_size: NA; d_call: NA; j_call: TRBJ1-2; cdr3_aa: CASSQQQGDGYTF; cdr3_nt: TGCGCCAGCAGCCAACAACAGGGAGATGGCTACACCTTC
v_call: TRBV12-3/TRBV12-4; clone_size: NA; d_call: NA; j_call: TRBJ1-5; cdr3_aa: CASSPGSAQHF; cdr3_nt: TGTGCCAGCAGCCCGGGATCAGCCCAGCATTTT
v_call: TRBV7-9; clone_size: NA; d_call: TRBD1; j_call: TRBJ1-1; cdr3_aa: CASSLPTGFAAFF; cdr3_nt: TGTGCCAGCAGCCTACCGACAGGGTTCGCAGCTTTCTTT
v_call: TRBV5-4; clone_size: NA; d_call: TRBD2; j_call: TRBJ2-5; cdr3_aa: CASSRLAGGPGETQYF; cdr3_nt: TGTGCCAGCAGCCGACTAGCGGGAGGGCCGGGAGAGACCCAGTACTTC
v_call: TRBV30; clone_size: NA; d_call: NA; j_call: TRBJ1-4; cdr3_aa: CAWSSGANEKLFF; cdr3_nt: TGTGCCTGGAGTTCCGGAGCTAATGAAAAACTGTTTTTT
v_call: TRBV19; clone_size: once; d_call: NA; j_call: TRBJ2-7; cdr3_aa: CASSIEILAYEQYF; cdr3_nt: TGTGCCAGTAGTATAGAGATACTAGCCTACGAGCAGTACTTC
v_call: TRBV2; clone_size: NA; d_call: NA; j_call: TRBJ2-5; cdr3_aa: CASSVEQSRSETQYF; cdr3_nt: TGTGCCAGCAGTGTGGAACAGAGCCGAAGCGAGACCCAGTACTTC
v_call: TRBV3-1/TRBV3-2; clone_size: few; d_call: NA; j_call: TRBJ2-7; cdr3_aa: CASSQDETVRGYEQYF; cdr3_nt: TGTGCCAGCAGCCAAGATGAAACCGTCCGGGGCTACGAGCAGTACTTC
v_call: TRBV9; clone_size: NA; d_call: NA; j_call: TRBJ2-7; cdr3_aa: CASSPRTATYEQYF; cdr3_nt: TGTGCCAGCAGCCCCCGGACAGCGACCTACGAGCAGTACTTC
v_call: TRBV4-2; clone_size: NA; d_call: TRBD1; j_call: TRBJ2-5; cdr3_aa: CASSQGAGGRGRETQYF; cdr3_nt: TGTGCCAGCAGCCAGGGGGCGGGTGGCAGGGGGCGAGAGACCCAGTACTTC
v_call: TRBV24-1; clone_size: NA; d_call: TRBD1; j_call: TRBJ1-5; cdr3_aa: CATANRGDQPQHF; cdr3_nt: TGTGCCACCGCGAACAGGGGAGATCAGCCCCAGCATTTT
v_call: TRBV7-9; clone_size: NA; d_call: NA; j_call: TRBJ2-7; cdr3_aa: CASSLGGGIYEQYF; cdr3_nt: TGTGCCAGCAGCTTAGGGGGCGGAATCTACGAGCAGTACTTC
v_call: TRBV24-1; clone_size: NA; d_call: NA; j_call: TRBJ1-6; cdr3_aa: CATSDGRGLKNSPLHF; cdr3_nt: TGTGCCACCAGTGATGGCCGAGGGCTGAAGAATTCACCCCTCCACTTT
v_call: TRBV9; clone_size: NA; d_call: NA; j_call: TRBJ1-1; cdr3_aa: CASSATTVMNTEAFF; cdr3_nt: TGTGCCAGCAGCGCCACGACTGTGATGAACACTGAAGCTTTCTTT
v_call: TRBV5-4; clone_size: NA; d_call: TRBD1; j_call: TRBJ1-2; cdr3_aa: CASSRDRKNYGYTF; cdr3_nt: TGTGCCAGCAGCAGGGACAGGAAAAACTATGGCTACACCTTC
v_call: TRBV7-2; clone_size: NA; d_call: NA; j_call: TRBJ1-3; cdr3_aa: CASSLQGHSGNTIYF; cdr3_nt: TGTGCCAGCAGCTTACAGGGCCACTCTGGAAACACCATATATTTT
v_call: TRBV10-1; clone_size: NA; d_call: TRBD1; j_call: TRBJ1-1; cdr3_aa: CASRTGATEAFF; cdr3_nt: TGCGCCAGCAGGACAGGGGCTACTGAAGCTTTCTTT
v_call: TRBV6-5; clone_size: NA; d_call: NA; j_call: TRBJ2-7; cdr3_aa: CASSYRYTDYEQYF; cdr3_nt: TGTGCCAGCAGTTACCGGTACACCGACTATGAGCAGTACTTC
v_call: TRBV3-1/TRBV3-2; clone_size: NA; d_call: NA; j_call: TRBJ2-7; cdr3_aa: CASSQDLDSYEQYF; cdr3_nt: TGTGCCAGCAGCCAAGACCTAGATTCCTACGAGCAGTACTTC
v_call: TRBV28; clone_size: NA; d_call: TRBD2; j_call: TRBJ2-3; cdr3_aa: CASRTSGSETDTQYF; cdr3_nt: TGTGCCAGTAGGACTAGCGGGAGTGAGACAGATACGCAGTATTTT
v_call: TRBV18; clone_size: few; d_call: TRBD1; j_call: TRBJ1-1; cdr3_aa: CASSPLHGRGTEAFF; cdr3_nt: TGTGCCAGCTCACCTCTCCACGGCAGGGGGACTGAAGCTTTCTTT
v_call: TRBV19; clone_size: NA; d_call: TRBD1; j_call: TRBJ1-2; cdr3_aa: CASNLLDRVNYGYTF; cdr3_nt: TGTGCCAGTAACCTTTTGGACAGGGTGAACTATGGCTACACCTTC
v_call: TRBV2; clone_size: NA; d_call: NA; j_call: TRBJ2-3; cdr3_aa: CASSYQGGTDTQYF; cdr3_nt: TGTGCCAGCAGTTATCAGGGCGGCACAGATACGCAGTATTTT
v_call: TRBV27; clone_size: few; d_call: NA; j_call: TRBJ2-1; cdr3_aa: CASSLYGNEQFF; cdr3_nt: TGTGCCAGCAGTTTGTACGGCAATGAGCAGTTCTTC
v_call: TRBV4-2; clone_size: NA; d_call: NA; j_call: TRBJ1-3; cdr3_aa: CASSQANTRSSGNTIYF; cdr3_nt: TGTGCCAGCAGCCAAGCGAATACGAGAAGCTCTGGAAACACCATATATTTT
v_call: TRBV7-2; clone_size: NA; d_call: TRBD1; j_call: TRBJ1-3; cdr3_aa: CASSKDRILGNTIYF; cdr3_nt: TGTGCCAGCAGCAAGGACAGGATTTTAGGGAACACCATATATTTT
v_call: TRBV10-3; clone_size: NA; d_call: TRBD1; j_call: TRBJ1-2; cdr3_aa: CAIRPGTGGEGNYGYTF; cdr3_nt: TGTGCCATCAGGCCCGGGACAGGGGGCGAAGGGAACTATGGCTACACCTTC
v_call: TRBV30; clone_size: NA; d_call: NA; j_call: TRBJ2-3; cdr3_aa: CAWSTVAGLPDTQYF; cdr3_nt: TGTGCCTGGAGCACGGTTGCGGGCCTCCCAGATACGCAGTATTTT
v_call: TRBV7-2; clone_size: NA; d_call: NA; j_call: TRBJ2-7; cdr3_aa: CASSLGQGPTYEQYF; cdr3_nt: TGTGCCAGCAGCTTAGGCCAGGGTCCCACCTACGAGCAGTACTTC
v_call: TRBV2; clone_size: once; d_call: NA; j_call: TRBJ1-1; cdr3_aa: CASSLQMNTEAFF; cdr3_nt: TGTGCCAGCAGTTTACAGATGAACACTGAAGCTTTCTTT
v_call: TRBV5-6; clone_size: NA; d_call: NA; j_call: TRBJ2-7; cdr3_aa: CASSLFGPEEAYEQYF; cdr3_nt: TGTGCCAGCAGCTTGTTCGGGCCAGAGGAGGCCTACGAGCAGTACTTC
v_call: TRBV5-1; clone_size: NA; d_call: TRBD2; j_call: TRBJ2-1; cdr3_aa: CASSLGGLVGYNEQFF; cdr3_nt: TGCGCCAGCAGCTTGGGGGGACTAGTAGGTTACAATGAGCAGTTCTTC
v_call: TRBV7-8; clone_size: few; d_call: TRBD2; j_call: TRBJ2-1; cdr3_aa: CASSLDGQLAGDNEQFF; cdr3_nt: TGTGCCAGCAGCTTAGACGGCCAACTAGCGGGAGACAATGAGCAGTTCTTC
v_call: TRBV5-1; clone_size: NA; d_call: TRBD1; j_call: TRBJ1-1; cdr3_aa: CASSVDPTGGSNTEAFF; cdr3_nt: TGCGCCAGCAGCGTGGACCCGACAGGGGGATCGAACACTGAAGCTTTCTTT
v_call: TRBV19; clone_size: NA; d_call: TRBD2; j_call: TRBJ2-3; cdr3_aa: CASSLAGDIRTDTQYF; cdr3_nt: TGTGCCAGCTCTCTAGCGGGGGATATTAGGACAGATACGCAGTATTTT
v_call: TRBV6-5; clone_size: NA; d_call: NA; j_call: TRBJ2-1; cdr3_aa: CASSHRLDEQFF; cdr3_nt: TGTGCCAGCAGTCACCGACTCGACGAGCAGTTCTTC